The T cell receptor beta chain described here comes from a study of CD8 T cells in ankylosing spondylitis. Notes on the study in general: There was a TCR beta motif, made of eight highly homologous variants, that appeared characteristic of ankylosing spondylitis blood. Disease-linked clones reportedly showed significant enrichment in matched ankylosing spondylitis synovial fluid. CD8+ cells made up the disease-linked clones, which were relatively rare in peripheral blood.

Trimming left V 4 bases short and J 7 bases short, with 14 bases between. This CDR3 is built from 13 residues. Germline-derived CDR1 and CDR2 are MNHEY and SVGEGT. Quantitative barcoded 5'-RACE was used to prepare TCR beta libraries. TCRdb reprocessed the 5' RACE reads via MiXCR and lists one record per CDR3 protein. The sample includes just under 550,000 distinct CDR3 sequences, more than 9.5% of them seen just once. With regard to this clonotype: The antigen remains undetermined.

This TCR was sampled from a male donor with ankylosing spondylitis. Sequences were obtained from blood, either unsorted or a sorted T cell fraction (not recorded which). The chain couples TRBV6-2 or TRBV6-3 to TRBJ2-7; D is uncertain. This chain's CDR3 is CASSWTMSLEQYF. CDR3 sequence (DNA): TGTGCCAGCAGTTGGACGATGTCCTTAGAGCAGTACTTC.